This T cell receptor (beta chain) was captured by sequencing in a study of shared clonotypes between healthy human individuals. CDR3 length equals 17 residues. Germline CDR1 is LNHDA and CDR2 is SQIVND (reference sequence). The J segment lost 2 bases and the V segment lost 5 bases, leaving 7 bases of the junction unmatched. Profiled with immunoSEQ multiplex PCR; TCRdb holds only in-frame clones, not every one. The sample yields millions of clones, around nine tenths seen once. J is TRBJ2-3 and V is TRBV19, with 13 bases matching TRBD2. The source material was naive CD4+ T cells sorted from blood. Subset here: CD45RA+ positively selected. The TCR comes from a man between 18 and 29 years old in good health. The CDR3 loop is CASSGAGTSGATDTQYF. CDR3 DNA: TGTGCCAGTAGTGGGGCCGGGACTAGCGGGGCCACAGATACGCAGTATTTT. The full variable domain, completed using reference TRBV19 and TRBJ2-3, is DGGITQSPKYLFRKEGQNVTLSCEQNLNHDAMYWYRQDPGQGLRLIYYSQIVNDFQKGDIAEGYSVSREKKESFPLTVTSAQKNPTAFYLCASSGAGTSGATDTQYFGPGTRLTVL.